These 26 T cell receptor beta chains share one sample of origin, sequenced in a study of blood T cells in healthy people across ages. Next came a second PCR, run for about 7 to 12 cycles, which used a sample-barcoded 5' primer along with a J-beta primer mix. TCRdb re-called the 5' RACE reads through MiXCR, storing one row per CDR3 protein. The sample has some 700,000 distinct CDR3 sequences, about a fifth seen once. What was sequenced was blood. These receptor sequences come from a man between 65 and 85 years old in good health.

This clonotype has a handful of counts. CDR3: CASSHRATEAFF. CDR3 bases: TGTGCCAGCAGCCACAGGGCGACTGAAGCTTTCTTT. The chain employs TRBV6-6 and TRBJ1-1, with TRBD1 as a possible D gene (6 bases). The germline V gene encodes CDR1 MNHNY and CDR2 SVGAGI (reference sequence). Deletions cut 6 bases from V and 5 bases from J, with 10 bases between. CDR3 length: 12 residues.

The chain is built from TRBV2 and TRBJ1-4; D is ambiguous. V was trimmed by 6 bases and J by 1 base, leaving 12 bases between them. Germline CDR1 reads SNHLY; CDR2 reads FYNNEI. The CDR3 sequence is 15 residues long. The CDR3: CASSRSTGTNEKLFF. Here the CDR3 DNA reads TGTGCCAGCAGCCGCTCTACGGGAACTAATGAAAAACTGTTTTTT.

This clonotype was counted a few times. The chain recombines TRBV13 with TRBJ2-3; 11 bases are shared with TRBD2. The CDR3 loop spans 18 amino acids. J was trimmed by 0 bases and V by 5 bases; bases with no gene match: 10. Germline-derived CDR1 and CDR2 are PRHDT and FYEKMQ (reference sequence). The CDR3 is CASSQGLAGGTSTDTQYF. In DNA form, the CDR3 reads TGTGCCAGCAGCCAGGGCCTAGCGGGGGGCACTAGCACAGATACGCAGTATTTT.

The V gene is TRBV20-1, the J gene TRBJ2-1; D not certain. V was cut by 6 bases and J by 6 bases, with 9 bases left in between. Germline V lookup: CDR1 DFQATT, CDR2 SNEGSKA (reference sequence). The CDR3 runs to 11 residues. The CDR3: CSAPWGNEQFF. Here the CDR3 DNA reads TGCAGTGCCCCCTGGGGCAATGAGCAGTTCTTC.

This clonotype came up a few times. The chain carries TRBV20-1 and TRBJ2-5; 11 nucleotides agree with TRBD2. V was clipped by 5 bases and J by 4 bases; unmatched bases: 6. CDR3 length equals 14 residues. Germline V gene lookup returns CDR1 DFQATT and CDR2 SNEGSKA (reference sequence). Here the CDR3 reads CSAESSGRIETQYF. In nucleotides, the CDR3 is TGCAGTGCTGAGTCTAGCGGGAGGATAGAGACCCAGTACTTC.

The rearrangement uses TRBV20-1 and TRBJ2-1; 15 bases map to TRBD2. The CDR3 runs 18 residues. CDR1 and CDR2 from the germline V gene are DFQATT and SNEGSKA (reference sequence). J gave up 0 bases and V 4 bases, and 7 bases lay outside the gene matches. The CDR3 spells CSAITGTSGRSSYNEQFF. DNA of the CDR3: TGCAGTGCTATTACCGGGACTAGCGGGAGGAGCTCCTACAATGAGCAGTTCTTC.

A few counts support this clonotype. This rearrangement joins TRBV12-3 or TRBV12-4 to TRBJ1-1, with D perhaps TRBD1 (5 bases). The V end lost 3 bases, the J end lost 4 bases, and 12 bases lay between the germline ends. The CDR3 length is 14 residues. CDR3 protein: CASSFRDGGTEAFF. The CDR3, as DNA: TGTGCCAGCAGTTTCAGGGATGGTGGCACTGAAGCTTTCTTT.

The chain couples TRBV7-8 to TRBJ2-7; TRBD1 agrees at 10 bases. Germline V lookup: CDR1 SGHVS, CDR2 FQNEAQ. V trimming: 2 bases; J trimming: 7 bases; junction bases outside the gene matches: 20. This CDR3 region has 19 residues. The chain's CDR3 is CASSLLRMFRDRGFYEQYF. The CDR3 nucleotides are TGTGCCAGCAGCTTACTCCGAATGTTCCGGGACAGGGGCTTCTATGAGCAGTACTTC. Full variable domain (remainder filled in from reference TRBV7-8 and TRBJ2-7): GAGVSQSPRYKVAKRGQDVALRCDPISGHVSLFWYQQALGQGPEFLTYFQNEAQLDKSGLPSDRFFAERPEGSVSTLKIQRTQQEDSAVYLCASSLLRMFRDRGFYEQYFGPGTRLTVT.

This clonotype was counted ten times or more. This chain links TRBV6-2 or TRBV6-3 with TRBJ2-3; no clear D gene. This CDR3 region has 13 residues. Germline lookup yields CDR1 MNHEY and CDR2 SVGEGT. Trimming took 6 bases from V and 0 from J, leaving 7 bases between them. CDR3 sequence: CASSRDSTDTQYF. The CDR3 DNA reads TGTGCCAGCAGCCGTGACAGCACAGATACGCAGTATTTT.

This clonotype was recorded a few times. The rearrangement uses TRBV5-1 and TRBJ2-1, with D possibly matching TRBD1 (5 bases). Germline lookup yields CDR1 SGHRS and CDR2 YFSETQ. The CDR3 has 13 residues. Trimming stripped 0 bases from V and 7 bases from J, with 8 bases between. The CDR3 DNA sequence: TGCGCCAGCAGCTTGGACAGGTTTAATGAGCAGTTCTTC. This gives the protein CASSLDRFNEQFF.

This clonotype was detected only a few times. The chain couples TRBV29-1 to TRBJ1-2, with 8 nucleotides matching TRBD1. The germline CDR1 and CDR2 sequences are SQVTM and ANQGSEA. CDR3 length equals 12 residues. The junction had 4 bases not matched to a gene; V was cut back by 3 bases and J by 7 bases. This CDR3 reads CSVEGRGPGYTF. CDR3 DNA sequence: TGCAGCGTTGAGGGCAGGGGGCCTGGCTACACCTTC.

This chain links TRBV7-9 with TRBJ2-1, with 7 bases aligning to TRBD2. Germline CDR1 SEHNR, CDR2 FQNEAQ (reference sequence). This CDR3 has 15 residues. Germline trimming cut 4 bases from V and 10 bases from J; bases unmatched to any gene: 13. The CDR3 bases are TGTGCCAGCAGCTACGAGAGCGGGATTTTGAAAGAGCAGTTCTTC. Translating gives CASSYESGILKEQFF.

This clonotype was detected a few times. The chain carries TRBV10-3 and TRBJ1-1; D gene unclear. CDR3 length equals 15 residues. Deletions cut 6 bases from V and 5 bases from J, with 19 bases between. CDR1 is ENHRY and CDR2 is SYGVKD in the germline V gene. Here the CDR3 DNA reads TGTGCCATCAGCGACCCGGGTTCTAGACATACTGAAGCTTTCTTT. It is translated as CAISDPGSRHTEAFF.

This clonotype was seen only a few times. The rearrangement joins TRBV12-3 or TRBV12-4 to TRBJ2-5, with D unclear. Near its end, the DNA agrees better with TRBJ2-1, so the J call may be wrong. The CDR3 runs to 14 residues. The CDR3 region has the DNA TGTGCCAGCAGTTTGGACCACCTGAGCAATGAGCAGTTCTTC. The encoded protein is CASSLDHLSNEQFF.

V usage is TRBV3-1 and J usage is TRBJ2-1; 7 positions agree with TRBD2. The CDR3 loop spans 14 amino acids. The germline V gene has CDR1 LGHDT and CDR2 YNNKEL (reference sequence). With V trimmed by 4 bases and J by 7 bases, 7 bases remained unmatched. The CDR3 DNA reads TGTGCCAGCAGCCTTTCGGCTAGCGGTAATGAGCAGTTCTTC. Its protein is CASSLSASGNEQFF.

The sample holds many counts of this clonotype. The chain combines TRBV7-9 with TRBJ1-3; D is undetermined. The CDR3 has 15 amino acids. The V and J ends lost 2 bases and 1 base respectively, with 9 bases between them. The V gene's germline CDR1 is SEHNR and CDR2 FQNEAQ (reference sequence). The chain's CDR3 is CASSLSGSSGNTIYF. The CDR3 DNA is TGTGCCAGCAGCTTAAGTGGTAGTTCTGGAAACACCATATATTTT.

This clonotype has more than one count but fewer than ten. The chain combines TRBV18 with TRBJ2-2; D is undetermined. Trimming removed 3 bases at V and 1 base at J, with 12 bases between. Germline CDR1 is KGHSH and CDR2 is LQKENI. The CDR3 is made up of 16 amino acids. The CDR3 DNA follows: TGTGCCAGCTCACCGGCTCTCAACAGGAACACCGGGGAGCTGTTTTTT. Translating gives CASSPALNRNTGELFF.

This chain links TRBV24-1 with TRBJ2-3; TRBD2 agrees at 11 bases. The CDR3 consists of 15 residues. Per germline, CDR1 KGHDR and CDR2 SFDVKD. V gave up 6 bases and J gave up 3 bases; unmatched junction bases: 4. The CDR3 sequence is CATSRPSGRTDTQYF. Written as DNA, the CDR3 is TGTGCCACCAGTCGACCTAGCGGGAGGACAGATACGCAGTATTTT.

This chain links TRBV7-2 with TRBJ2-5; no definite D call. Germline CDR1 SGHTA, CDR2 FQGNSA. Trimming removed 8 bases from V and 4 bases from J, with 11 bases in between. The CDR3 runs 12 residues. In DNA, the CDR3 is TGTGCCAGCGCCAGATCGGCAGAGACCCAGTACTTC. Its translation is CASARSAETQYF.

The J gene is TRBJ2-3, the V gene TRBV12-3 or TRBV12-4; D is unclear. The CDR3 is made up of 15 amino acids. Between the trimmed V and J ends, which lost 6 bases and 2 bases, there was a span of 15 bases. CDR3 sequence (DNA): TGTGCCAGCAGCCCCTTTCGGGCCTACACAGATACGCAGTATTTT. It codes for CASSPFRAYTDTQYF.

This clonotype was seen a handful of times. The CDR3, as DNA: TGTGCCAGCAGCTTCGGACAGGGGGCTGGCTACACCTTC. Translation gives CASSFGQGAGYTF. The chain carries TRBV7-9 and TRBJ1-2; 11 bases are a match to TRBD1. This CDR3 has 13 amino acids. V was clipped by 3 bases and J by 7 bases; unmatched bases: 1. Germline loops: CDR1 SEHNR, CDR2 FQNEAQ (reference sequence). Filled out from reference TRBV7-9 and TRBJ1-2, the complete variable domain reads DTGVSQNPRHKITKRGQNVTFRCDPISEHNRLYWYRQTLGQGPEFLTYFQNEAQLEKSRLLSDRFSAERPKGSFSTLEIQRTEQGDSAMYLCASSFGQGAGYTFGSGTRLTVV.

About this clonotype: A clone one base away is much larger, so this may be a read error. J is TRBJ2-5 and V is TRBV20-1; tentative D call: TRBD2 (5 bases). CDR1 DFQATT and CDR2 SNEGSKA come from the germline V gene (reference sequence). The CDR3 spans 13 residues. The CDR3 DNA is TGCAATGCTAGAGGGATGAGGCCTTCGAACCAGTACTTC. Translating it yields CNARGMRPSNQYF.

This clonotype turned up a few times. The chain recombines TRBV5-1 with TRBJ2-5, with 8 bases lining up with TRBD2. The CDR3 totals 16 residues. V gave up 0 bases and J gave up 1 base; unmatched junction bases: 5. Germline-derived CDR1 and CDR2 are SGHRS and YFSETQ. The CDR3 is CASSLDNSGVQETQYF. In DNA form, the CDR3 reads TGCGCCAGCAGCTTGGATAATAGCGGGGTCCAAGAGACCCAGTACTTC.

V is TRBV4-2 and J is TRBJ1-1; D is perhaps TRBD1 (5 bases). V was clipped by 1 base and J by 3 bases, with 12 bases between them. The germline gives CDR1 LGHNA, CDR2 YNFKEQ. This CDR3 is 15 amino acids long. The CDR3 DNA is TGTGCCAGCAGCCAAGTGGGGGGAAGGGACACTGAAGCTTTCTTT. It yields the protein CASSQVGGRDTEAFF.

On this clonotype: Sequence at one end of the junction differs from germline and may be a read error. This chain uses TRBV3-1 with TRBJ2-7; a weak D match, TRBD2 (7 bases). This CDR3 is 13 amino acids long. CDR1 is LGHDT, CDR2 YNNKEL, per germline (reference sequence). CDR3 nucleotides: TGTGCCAGCAGCCAAGAAGTGGGGGGGCCCTCCTTCTTC. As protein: CASSQEVGGPSFF.

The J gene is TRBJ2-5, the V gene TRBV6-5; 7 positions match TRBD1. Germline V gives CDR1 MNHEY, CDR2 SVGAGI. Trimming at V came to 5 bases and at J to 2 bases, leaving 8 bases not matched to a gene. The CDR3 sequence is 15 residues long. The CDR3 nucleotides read TGTGCCAGCAGTCCACCGACAGGGAATCAAGAGACCCAGTACTTC. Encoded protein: CASSPPTGNQETQYF.